These 13 T cell receptor beta chains were sequenced from one sample in a study of shared clonotypes between healthy human individuals. This table comes from immunoSEQ multiplex PCR, and its TCRdb copy is limited to in-frame clones, with some not included. This table has just over 2,000,000 clones, about 95% appearing once. CD8 cells classed as naive were CD45RO-negative and positively selected for CCR7, excluding terminally differentiated effector memory CD45RA+ cells. Input material: naive CD8+ T cells sorted from blood. All receptors come from a man aged 18-30 years in good health.

This chain uses TRBV9 with TRBJ1-2, with D maybe TRBD1 (5 bases). Germline V gene lookup returns CDR1 SGDLS and CDR2 YYNGEE. V was cut by 5 bases and J by 8 bases, with 13 bases left in between. This CDR3 is 12 amino acids long. The CDR3 nucleotides are TGTGCCAGCAGTGAGGGGACTTTAGGCTACACCTTC. Translated: CASSEGTLGYTF.

The CDR3 loop is CASSHGTGGEQYF. DNA of the CDR3: TGTGCCAGCAGCCACGGGACAGGGGGAGAGCAGTACTTC. The V gene is TRBV11-2, the J gene TRBJ2-7, with TRBD1 identical over 11 bases. J was trimmed by 7 bases and V by 5 bases; bases with no gene match: 4. The CDR3 runs to 13 residues. Per the germline V gene, CDR1 is SGHAT and CDR2 is FQNNGV.

The chain links TRBV15 to TRBJ1-6, with D unclear. Germline V gene data show CDR1 as LNHNV and CDR2 as YYDKDF (reference sequence). The CDR3 is 13 residues long. The V and J ends lost 1 base and 9 bases respectively, with 7 bases between them. The CDR3 protein is CATSRAEASPLHF. The CDR3 coding sequence is TGTGCCACCAGCAGAGCAGAGGCTTCACCCCTCCACTTT.

The chain is built from TRBV30 and TRBJ2-6; D not resolved. Germline V gives CDR1 GTSNPN, CDR2 SVGIG (reference sequence). This CDR3 is 14 amino acids long. The V end lost 4 bases, the J end lost 0 bases, and 7 bases lay between the germline ends. This CDR3 is CAWKWVSGANVLTF. The DNA for the CDR3 is TGTGCCTGGAAGTGGGTCTCTGGGGCCAACGTCCTGACTTTC.

The chain recombines TRBV25-1 with TRBJ2-1, with D uncertain. Germline V gene sequence: CDR1 MGHDK, CDR2 SYGVNS. The V end lost 4 bases, the J end lost 3 bases, and 4 bases lay between the germline ends. The CDR3 totals 12 residues. As DNA, the CDR3 is TGTGCCAGCAGTGGGCACTACAATGAGCAGTTCTTC. It specifies CASSGHYNEQFF.

V is TRBV9 and J is TRBJ2-1, with 10 positions matching TRBD2. The CDR3 extends over 17 amino acids. J was trimmed by 4 bases and V by 4 bases; bases with no gene match: 11. Germline V gene data show CDR1 as SGDLS and CDR2 as YYNGEE. CDR3 region: CASSPRLLAGAYNEQFF. The CDR3 DNA reads TGTGCCAGCAGCCCCAGACTCCTAGCGGGGGCTTACAATGAGCAGTTCTTC.

Comments on this clone: Germline is not matched at one junction end, which may reflect a read error. The rearrangement uses TRBV7-7 and TRBJ2-3; TRBD1 matches at 9 bases. Germline V gene data show CDR1 as SSHAT and CDR2 as FNYEAQ (reference sequence). The CDR3 covers 15 residues. The CDR3 spells CASSVGTGNSDTQYF. The CDR3 DNA is TGTGCTAGCAGCGTGGGGACAGGGAACTCAGATACGCAGTATTTT.

The CDR3 bases are TGCGCCAGCAGCCAAGTTTTACTCAGCGAAGAGACCCAGTACTTC. It translates to CASSQVLLSEETQYF. The chain is built from TRBV4-1 and TRBJ2-5; D remains unclear. The CDR3 covers 15 residues. Germline lookup yields CDR1 MGHRA and CDR2 YSYEKL. Trimming shortened V by 1 base and J by 3 bases, and 12 bases separated the two germline ends.

The rearrangement links TRBV28 to TRBJ1-1; D is possibly TRBD1 (6 bases). The V gene lost 10 bases and the J gene lost 5 bases, with 20 bases spanning the gap. The CDR3 loop spans 14 amino acids. Germline CDR1 reads MDHEN; CDR2 reads SYDVKM. The CDR3 loop reads CATGQMRIGTEAFF. CDR3 sequence (DNA): TGTGCCACTGGACAGATGAGAATAGGGACTGAAGCTTTCTTT. The full variable domain, rest sourced from reference TRBV28 and TRBJ1-1, is DVKVTQSSRYLVKRTGEKVFLECVQDMDHENMFWYRQDPGLGLRLIYFSYDVKMKEKGDIPEGYSVSREKKERFSLILESASTNQTSMYLCATGQMRIGTEAFFGQGTRLTVV.

V usage is TRBV6-6 and J usage is TRBJ2-7, with D possibly being TRBD1 or TRBD2 (5 bases each). The V and J ends lost 0 bases and 1 base respectively, with 7 bases between them. This CDR3 has 14 amino acids. CDR1 and CDR2 from the germline V gene are MNHNY and SVGAGI (reference sequence). CDR3 residues: CASSYSGESYEQYF. The CDR3 DNA is TGTGCCAGCAGTTACTCGGGGGAGTCCTACGAGCAGTACTTC.

The chain carries TRBV5-1 and TRBJ2-7; D is perhaps TRBD2 (5 bases). V lost 4 bases, J lost 6 bases, and 14 bases lay in between. The CDR3 extends over 13 amino acids. Germline CDR1 SGHRS, CDR2 YFSETQ. The CDR3 sequence: CASSDGGGSEQYF. The CDR3 DNA reads TGCGCCAGCAGCGACGGAGGTGGGAGCGAGCAGTACTTC. Using reference TRBV5-1 and TRBJ2-7 for the parts outside the CDR3, the full variable domain is KAGVTQTPRYLIKTRGQQVTLSCSPISGHRSVSWYQQTPGQGLQFLFEYFSETQRNKGNFPGRFSGRQFSNSRSEMNVSTLELGDSALYLCASSDGGGSEQYFGPGTRLTVT.

The CDR3 DNA is TGTGCCAGCAGTTACGGGGGACAGACAGTAGAAGCTTTCTTT. Encoded protein: CASSYGGQTVEAFF. The chain combines TRBV6-5 with TRBJ1-1, with 7 bases aligning to TRBD1. Germline CDR1 and CDR2: MNHEY and SVGAGI. The CDR3 consists of 14 residues. V trimming: 2 bases; J trimming: 8 bases; junction bases outside the gene matches: 8.

The genes are TRBV2 and TRBJ2-5; 11 nucleotides align to TRBD2. The CDR3 is 16 amino acids. Germline V gene data show CDR1 as SNHLY and CDR2 as FYNNEI. V dropped 5 bases and J dropped 3; count of bases not matched to a gene: 8. Here the CDR3 DNA reads TGTGCCAGCAGTCGGAGCGAGACTAGCGGGAAAGAGACCCAGTACTTC. It is translated as CASSRSETSGKETQYF.